This section outlines one T cell receptor beta chain sequence together with its context. What it binds is not known. The CDR3 is 15 residues long. Trimming took 6 bases from V and 5 from J; bases not matched to a gene: 7. The germline V gene has CDR1 MRHNA and CDR2 SNTAGT. This sample was included in a study of cytomegalovirus exposure and HLA in healthy donors. The study, taken as a whole, reports: Specificity of a few CMV-associated chains for CMV antigens was verified in vitro. A later analysis found first-cohort TCR clusters tended to co-occur in the 90 to 150 validation repertoires.

Sequencing used immunoSEQ multiplex PCR; TCRdb keeps in-frame clones, though not all of them. The table records about 82,000 clones, 85% to 95% of them present only once. The sequence derives from a young woman in good health and CMV-seronegative. The chain employs TRBV6-4 and TRBJ2-3; 11 bases agree with TRBD2. Sequencing was carried out using PBMCs. Here the CDR3 reads CASSPLAGGLDTQYF. CDR3 nucleotide sequence: TGTGCCAGCAGCCCCTTAGCGGGGGGGCTAGATACGCAGTATTTT.